This is a list of T cell receptor beta chains from one sample in a study of blood T cells in healthy people across ages. A single record per CDR3 protein comes from TCRdb applying MiXCR to the 5' RACE reads. Among about 1.5 million distinct CDR3 sequences listed, roughly 40% were seen once. Sequenced sample: blood. All receptors derive from a woman younger than 30 in good health. Both conserved end residues are part of each CDR3. The D gene is left open where the match is weak. Some rows mark clone size as missing; the rest say once, few, many or name a class of expanded clone.

j_call,clone_size,d_call,v_call,cdr3_nt,cdr3_aa
TRBJ2-3,NA,NA,TRBV14,TGTGCCAGCAGCCAAGATTCTTCTACCCGCACAGATACGCAGTATTTT,CASSQDSSTRTDTQYF
TRBJ1-2,NA,NA,TRBV20-1,TGCAGTGCTAGGGGCAGCCCCTCTGGCTACACCTTC,CSARGSPSGYTF
TRBJ1-2,few,TRBD1,TRBV6-1,TGTGCCAGCAGTGAAAGTGGGACAGGCGTCTATGGCTACACCTTC,CASSESGTGVYGYTF
TRBJ1-2,NA,TRBD1,TRBV27,TGTGCCAGCAGTTCCTACCCTACAGGGGGTCAATATGGCTACACCTTC,CASSSYPTGGQYGYTF
TRBJ2-1,few,NA,TRBV7-3,TGTGCCAGCAGCCCCTCGACAGGAAACTACAATGAGCAGTTCTTC,CASSPSTGNYNEQFF
TRBJ2-2,NA,TRBD1,TRBV20-1,TGCAGTGCAGACCGACAGGGAGACACCGGGGAGCTGTTTTTT,CSADRQGDTGELFF
TRBJ2-4,few,NA,TRBV3-1,TGTGCCAGCAGCCAAGCCTCGGCCAAAAACATTCAGTACTTC,CASSQASAKNIQYF
TRBJ1-1,NA,NA,TRBV18,TGTGCCAGCTCACCTTCTTCTACTGGGGCCACTGAAGCTTTCTTT,CASSPSSTGATEAFF
TRBJ2-1,once,TRBD2,TRBV20-1,TGCAGTGCTAGTCGAGCTGCGGGAGGGTACAATGAGCAGTTCTTC,CSASRAAGGYNEQFF
TRBJ2-1,NA,NA,TRBV21-1,TGTGCCAGCAGCAAGGGACTAGCGGGAGGTATCCACAATGAGCAGTTCTTC,CASSKGLAGGIHNEQFF
TRBJ2-3,NA,TRBD1,TRBV2,TGTGCCAGCAGTGATAGGGGGCCAGATACGCAGTATTTT,CASSDRGPDTQYF
TRBJ2-5,NA,TRBD1,TRBV30,TGTGCCTGGAGTGTAGACAGGGGGCCCGGTGAGCAGTACTTC,CAWSVDRGPGEQYF
TRBJ2-3,once,TRBD2,TRBV20-1,TGCAGTGCTAGAGTGCCTAGCGGGGGTGGCGATACGCAGTATTTT,CSARVPSGGGDTQYF
TRBJ2-3,NA,NA,TRBV13,TGTGCCATCTCGCCGGACCCCCTGGATACGCAGTATTTT,CAISPDPLDTQYF
TRBJ2-2,NA,NA,TRBV5-1,TGCGCCAGCAGCTTGGGGTCAGGGAGATTGAACACCGGGGAGCTGTTTTTT,CASSLGSGRLNTGELFF
TRBJ2-7,few,NA,TRBV5-1,TGCGCCAGCAGAGAACAGGGCTCAAATCCCTACGAGCAGTACTTC,CASREQGSNPYEQYF
TRBJ1-1,NA,NA,TRBV24-1,TGTGCCACCACCGGGAAGGACACTGAAGCTTTCTTT,CATTGKDTEAFF